Listed here are 21 T cell receptor beta chains from one sample, sequenced in a study of graft-versus-host responses after intestinal transplantation. These receptors' antigens are unknown. The data were produced by immunoSEQ multiplex PCR, yet TCRdb's version contains in-frame clones alone and is incomplete. This table holds 75,000 to 95,000 clones, about 92% found once. The sequences come from unstimulated CD8+ T cells sorted from spleen or lymph node cells, collected before intestinal transplant. These receptor sequences come from a human donor who received an intestinal transplant.

The V gene is TRBV6-5, the J gene TRBJ2-3; maybe TRBD2 (6 bases). From germline, CDR1 is MNHEY and CDR2 SVGAGI. V was cut by 5 bases and J by 6 bases, with 9 bases left in between. CDR3 length: 12 residues. CDR3 DNA sequence: TGTGCCAGCAGTCGGGACTCGGATACGCAGTATTTT. This translates into CASSRDSDTQYF.

V and J are TRBV11-2 and TRBJ2-1; D might be TRBD2 (5 bases). CDR1 SGHAT and CDR2 FQNNGV come from the germline V gene. Between the trimmed V and J ends, which lost 7 bases and 3 bases, there was a span of 10 bases. The CDR3 extends over 13 amino acids. The CDR3 loop is CASTPGLYNEQFF. Here the CDR3 DNA reads TGTGCCAGCACCCCAGGACTCTACAATGAGCAGTTCTTC.

This chain links TRBV30 with TRBJ1-1; 7 bases line up with TRBD1. Germline lookup yields CDR1 GTSNPN and CDR2 SVGIG (reference sequence). V was pared by 7 bases and J by 6 bases, with 8 bases of the junction left unmatched. This CDR3 is 12 amino acids long. In DNA form, the CDR3 reads TGTGCCTCAGACAGGGTCGGCGCTGAAGCTTTCTTT. Its protein is CASDRVGAEAFF.

The chain joins TRBV5-5 to TRBJ2-5; a possible D gene is TRBD1 (6 bases). The tail of the sequence fits TRBJ2-7 better, so the J call may be wrong. CDR3 length equals 15 residues. Germline CDR1 reads SGHKS; CDR2 reads YYEKEE (reference sequence). Here the CDR3 DNA reads TGTGCCAGCAGCTTGGAGGACAGTAGCTCCTACGAGCAGTACTTC. Its translation: CASSLEDSSSYEQYF.

This clone was recorded once. The rearrangement joins TRBV6-5 to TRBJ2-2; D is perhaps TRBD2 (6 bases). The CDR3 length is 15 residues. Between the trimmed V and J ends, which lost 7 bases and 9 bases, there was a span of 21 bases. The germline gives CDR1 MNHEY, CDR2 SVGAGI. The chain's CDR3 is CASTSQKEGTRELFF. CDR3 coding DNA: TGTGCCAGCACTTCCCAAAAGGAGGGGACCAGGGAGCTGTTTTTT.

The chain links TRBV19 to TRBJ2-7; 7 bases fit TRBD1. This CDR3 has 13 residues. V was clipped by 5 bases and J by 2 bases; unmatched bases: 3. Germline V gene sequence: CDR1 LNHDA, CDR2 SQIVND (reference sequence). The CDR3 is CASSSQGPYEQYF. CDR3 in DNA: TGTGCCAGTAGTTCACAGGGGCCCTACGAGCAGTACTTC.

The chain carries TRBV9 and TRBJ2-3; 11 nucleotides line up with TRBD2. Germline lookup yields CDR1 SGDLS and CDR2 YYNGEE. This CDR3 has 15 residues. Germline trimming cut 3 bases from V and 2 bases from J; bases unmatched to any gene: 2. In DNA form, the CDR3 reads TGTGCCAGCAGCGGGACTAGCGGGCTCACAGATACGCAGTATTTT. Translated: CASSGTSGLTDTQYF.

V and J are TRBV27 and TRBJ1-2, with TRBD1 as a possible D gene (6 bases). Germline lookup yields CDR1 MNHEY and CDR2 SMNVEV (reference sequence). The CDR3 extends over 14 amino acids. The germline V and J ends were trimmed by 3 bases and 6 bases, with 14 bases remaining between them. CDR3 DNA: TGTGCCAGCAGTTTTTCGGGGGGCTCTAATGGCTACACCTTC. Its translation: CASSFSGGSNGYTF.

This chain links TRBV30 with TRBJ2-7; a possible D gene is TRBD1 (6 bases). Germline V gene lookup returns CDR1 GTSNPN and CDR2 SVGIG (reference sequence). The CDR3 has 15 amino acids. With 1 base removed from V and 0 bases from J, the gap between germline ends came to 13 bases. Here the CDR3 DNA reads TGTGCCTGGAGTGCGCCACACAGGGCCTCCTACGAGCAGTACTTC. Amino acid sequence: CAWSAPHRASYEQYF. Together with reference TRBV30 and TRBJ2-7, the CDR3 gives the full variable domain: SQTIHQWPATLVQPVGSPLSLECTVEGTSNPNLYWYRQAAGRGLQLLFYSVGIGQISSEVPQNLSASRPQDRQFILSSKKLLLSDSGFYLCAWSAPHRASYEQYFGPGTRLTVT.

This clone was seen once. J is TRBJ2-1 and V is TRBV9, with D perhaps TRBD1 (6 bases). The germline V and J ends were trimmed by 3 bases and 6 bases, with 13 bases remaining between them. The V gene's germline CDR1 is SGDLS and CDR2 YYNGEE. The CDR3 runs to 14 residues. CDR3 residues: CASSAWTATNEQFF. The CDR3 bases are TGTGCCAGCAGCGCGTGGACAGCCACCAATGAGCAGTTCTTC.

The chain joins TRBV19 to TRBJ1-5; TRBD1 is a possible D gene (6 bases). Trimming removed 8 bases at V and 0 bases at J, with 11 bases between. The CDR3 runs to 14 residues. The germline V gene encodes CDR1 LNHDA and CDR2 SQIVND (reference sequence). The CDR3 DNA is TGTGCCAGTGGGGGCGGATATAGCAATCAGCCCCAGCATTTT. Translation: CASGGGYSNQPQHF.

Comments on this clone: One junction end disagrees with the germline gene, perhaps due to a read error. This chain connects TRBV7-6 to TRBJ2-7; the match to TRBD2 covers 9 bases. The CDR3 runs 16 residues. CDR1 is SGHVS and CDR2 is FNYEAQ in the germline V gene. The CDR3 spells CASSPSSGGISHEQYF. The CDR3 DNA follows: TGTGCCAGCAGCCCTTCCAGCGGGGGGATCTCCCACGAGCAGTACTTC.

V usage is TRBV6-5 and J usage is TRBJ1-5, with 11 bases fitting TRBD1. This CDR3 comprises 14 residues. Germline V gene lookup returns CDR1 MNHEY and CDR2 SVGAGI. Trimming took 8 bases from V and 5 from J; bases not matched to a gene: 5. The CDR3: CASSGTGGYQPQHF. CDR3 nucleotides: TGTGCCAGCTCCGGGACAGGGGGTTATCAGCCCCAGCATTTT.

The chain carries TRBV18 and TRBJ2-5; TRBD2 aligns across 10 bases. J was trimmed by 2 bases and V by 2 bases; bases with no gene match: 8. The CDR3 runs 17 residues. Germline V CDR1 and CDR2: KGHSH, LQKENI. DNA of the CDR3: TGTGCCAGCTCACCAGGTCCCCTAGCGGGGGCACAAGAGACCCAGTACTTC. It yields the protein CASSPGPLAGAQETQYF.

The chain carries TRBV19 and TRBJ2-4; 14 bases map to TRBD2. V lost 6 bases to trimming and J lost 3 bases; unmatched junction nucleotides: 10. This CDR3 spans 18 amino acids. CDR1 is LNHDA, CDR2 SQIVND, per germline (reference sequence). The CDR3 reads CASSLMTSGGASKNIQYF. The CDR3 DNA reads TGTGCCAGTAGCCTAATGACTAGCGGGGGGGCTAGCAAAAACATTCAGTACTTC.

V is TRBV10-2 and J is TRBJ2-3; 8 bases fit TRBD2. V lost 0 bases to trimming and J lost 2 bases; unmatched junction nucleotides: 4. This CDR3 contains 16 residues. Germline values: CDR1 WSHSY, CDR2 SAAADI. CDR3 DNA: TGCGCCAGCAGTGAGTCGCGGGGGGCTTACACAGATACGCAGTATTTT. It translates to CASSESRGAYTDTQYF.

The rearrangement joins TRBV5-1 to TRBJ2-7; 7 bases agree with TRBD1. This CDR3 contains 13 residues. Germline loops: CDR1 SGHRS, CDR2 YFSETQ. V lost 5 bases to trimming and J lost 5 bases; unmatched junction nucleotides: 7. The CDR3 sequence is CASSWTGPDEQYF. CDR3 nucleotides: TGCGCCAGCAGTTGGACAGGCCCTGACGAGCAGTACTTC.

This chain joins TRBV7-9 and TRBJ2-5; tentative D call: TRBD2 (5 bases). V lost 1 base and J lost 5, with 8 bases in between. Germline values: CDR1 SEHNR, CDR2 FQNEAQ (reference sequence). This CDR3 comprises 13 residues. The CDR3 DNA reads TGTGCCAGCAGCTTAGGCGGGCTGGAGACCCAGTACTTC. Its protein product is CASSLGGLETQYF.

This clone was observed a single time. V gene TRBV7-9 combines with J gene TRBJ2-7; 7 bases fit TRBD1. The V gene end was trimmed by 3 bases and the J gene end by 1 base; junction bases not matched to a gene: 12. Germline assignment: CDR1 SEHNR and CDR2 FQNEAQ (reference sequence). This CDR3 comprises 17 residues. For the CDR3, the DNA is TGTGCCAGCAGCTTGCCGGGACCCGGGACAGCGTCCTACGAGCAGTACTTC. It encodes CASSLPGPGTASYEQYF.

The chain has TRBV19 and TRBJ1-2, with D hard to call. This CDR3 is 15 amino acids long. The germline CDR1 and CDR2 sequences are LNHDA and SQIVND (reference sequence). V lost 2 bases and J lost 5, with 15 bases in between. The CDR3 here is CASSIYHPDPYGYTF. DNA of the CDR3: TGTGCCAGTAGTATATACCACCCAGATCCTTATGGCTACACCTTC.

The V call is TRBV2, the J call TRBJ1-1; D not certain. This CDR3 has 15 residues. V was cut by 6 bases and J by 1 base, with 15 bases left in between. Per the germline V gene, CDR1 is SNHLY and CDR2 is FYNNEI. In DNA form, the CDR3 reads TGTGCCAGCAGAAAGATAGATACAGCGAACACTGAAGCTTTCTTT. It codes for CASRKIDTANTEAFF.